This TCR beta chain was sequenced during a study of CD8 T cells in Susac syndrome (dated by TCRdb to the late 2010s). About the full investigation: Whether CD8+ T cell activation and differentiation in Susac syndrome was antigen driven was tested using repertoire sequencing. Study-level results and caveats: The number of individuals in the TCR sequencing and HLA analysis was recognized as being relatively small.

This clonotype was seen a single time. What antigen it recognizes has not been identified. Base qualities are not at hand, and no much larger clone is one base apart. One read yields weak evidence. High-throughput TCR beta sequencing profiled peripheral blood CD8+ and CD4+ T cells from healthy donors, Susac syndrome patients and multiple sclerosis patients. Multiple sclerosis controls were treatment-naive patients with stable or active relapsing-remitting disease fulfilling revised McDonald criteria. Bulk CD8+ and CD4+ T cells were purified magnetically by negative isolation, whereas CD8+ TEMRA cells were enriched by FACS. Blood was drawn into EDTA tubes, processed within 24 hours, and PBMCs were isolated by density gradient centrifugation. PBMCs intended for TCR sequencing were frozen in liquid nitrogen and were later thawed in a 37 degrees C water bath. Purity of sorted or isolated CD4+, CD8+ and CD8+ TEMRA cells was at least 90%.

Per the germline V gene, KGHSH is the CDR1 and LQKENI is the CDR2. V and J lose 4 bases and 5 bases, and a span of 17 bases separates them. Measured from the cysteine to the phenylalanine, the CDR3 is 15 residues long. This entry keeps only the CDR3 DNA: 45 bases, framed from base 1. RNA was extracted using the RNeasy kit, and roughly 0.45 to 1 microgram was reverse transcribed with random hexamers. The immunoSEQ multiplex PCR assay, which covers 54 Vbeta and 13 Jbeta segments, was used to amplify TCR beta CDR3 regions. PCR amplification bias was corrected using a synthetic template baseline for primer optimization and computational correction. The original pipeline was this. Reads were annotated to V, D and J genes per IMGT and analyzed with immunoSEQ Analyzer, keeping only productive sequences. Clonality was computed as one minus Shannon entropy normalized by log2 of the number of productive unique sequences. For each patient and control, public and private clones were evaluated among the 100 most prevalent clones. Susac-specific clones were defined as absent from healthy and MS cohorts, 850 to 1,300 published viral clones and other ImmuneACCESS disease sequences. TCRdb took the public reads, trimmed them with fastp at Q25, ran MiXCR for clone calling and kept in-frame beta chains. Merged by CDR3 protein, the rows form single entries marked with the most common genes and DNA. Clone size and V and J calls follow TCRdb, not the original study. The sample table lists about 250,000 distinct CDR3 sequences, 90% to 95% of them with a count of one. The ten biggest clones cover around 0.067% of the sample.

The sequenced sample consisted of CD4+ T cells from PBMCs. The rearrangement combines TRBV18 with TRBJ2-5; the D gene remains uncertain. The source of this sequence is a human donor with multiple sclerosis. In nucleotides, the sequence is TGTGCCAGCTCACGACCCCTTGGGCAGAGCGAGACCCAGTACTTC. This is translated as CASSRPLGQSETQYF.